A selection of T cell receptor beta chains follows, all from one sample in a study of blood T cell repertoires in COVID-19. Measured with immunoSEQ multiplex PCR; TCRdb has only the in-frame clones, and not every one. Counted here are nearly 400,000 clones, roughly 90% occurring once; the ten biggest clones make up about 1.7%. The sample comprised PBMCs or T cells enriched from blood (not recorded which). These receptors all stem from a woman aged 30 to 39 who had recovered from COVID-19. Both conserved end residues are part of each CDR3. A D gene is named only where the DNA matches it firmly. Size is omitted from some rows. Given values are once, few, many or a class for expanded clones.

>.|TRBJ2-1|TRBV3-1/TRBV3-2|.
TGTGCCAGCAGCCAAGATCTACCCACCGATCAAACAGGGTCAGTTGAGCAGTTCTTC
CASSQDLPTDQTGSVEQFF
>.|TRBJ2-7|TRBV18|.
TGTGCCAGCTCACCACTTTTTGGTTTAGGACTGACCTACGAGCAGTACTTC
CASSPLFGLGLTYEQYF
>.|TRBJ1-3|TRBV19|.
TGTGCCAGTACCCCCGGGGGGCAGGCTAGAAACACCATATATTTT
CASTPGGQARNTIYF
>.|TRBJ2-5|TRBV18|once
TGTGCCAGCTCCTTAGACTTCCAAGAGACCCAGTACTTC
CASSLDFQETQYF
>.|TRBJ2-5|TRBV28|.
TGTGCCAGCAGCCGCCCGCATCCGGGTACACAAGAGACCCAGTACTTC
CASSRPHPGTQETQYF
>TRBD1|TRBJ1-5|TRBV28|few
TGTGCCAGCAGCCCCCTCCTGGGACAGGGGAACCAGCCCCAGCATTTT
CASSPLLGQGNQPQHF
>.|TRBJ1-1|TRBV6-5|.
TGTGCCAGCAGTTACTCGGGGCATGGTGCTTTCTTT
CASSYSGHGAFF
>TRBD2|TRBJ2-1|TRBV19|.
TGTGCCAGTAGTGCCCCGGGACTAGCCGCCTACAATGAGCAGTTCTTC
CASSAPGLAAYNEQFF
>TRBD1|TRBJ1-1|TRBV6-1|.
TGTGCCAGCAGTGAAGTAGGGGGCGAGTCCAAAGCTTTCTTT
CASSEVGGESKAFF
>.|TRBJ1-4|TRBV7-9|few
TGTGCCAGCAGCTTACCTTCTGCAACTAATGAAAAACTGTTTTTT
CASSLPSATNEKLFF
>.|TRBJ2-3|TRBV10-1|.
TGCGCCAGCAGCCTTAAACTCGGGACAGATACGCAGTATTTT
CASSLKLGTDTQYF
>.|TRBJ2-1|TRBV2|.
TGTGCCAGCAAGGGGGATAACTCCTACAATGAGCAGTTCTTC
CASKGDNSYNEQFF
>TRBD2|TRBJ2-1|TRBV19|.
TGTGCCAGTAGTATGGCTAGCGGGGAATTATACAATGAGCAGTTCTTC
CASSMASGELYNEQFF
>.|TRBJ1-6|TRBV30|.
TGTGCCTGTACAGGTGGAAATTCACCCCTCCACTTT
CACTGGNSPLHF
>.|TRBJ1-5|TRBV10-3|once
TGTGCCATCAGTGGTAATGAGGTTAAGGCCCAGCATTTT
CAISGNEVKAQHF
>TRBD1|TRBJ1-1|TRBV6-5|.
TGTGCCAGCAGCTCAGGGGGCATCACTGAAGCTTTCTTT
CASSSGGITEAFF
>.|TRBJ2-7|TRBV11-3|.
TGTGCCAGCAGCTTAGCTCATAGGCAGTACTTC
CASSLAHRQYF
>TRBD1|TRBJ1-2|TRBV30|.
TGTGCCTGGAGTGTAAAACAGGGGGCCGGTGGCTACACCTTC
CAWSVKQGAGGYTF
>.|TRBJ1-1|TRBV25-1|few
TGTGCCAGCAGTGCGGCCGGGATTCTGACTGAAGCTTTCTTT
CASSAAGILTEAFF
>.|TRBJ1-1|TRBV6-5|.
TGTGCCACCTCCCGTGGAGGGAACACTGAAGCTTTCTTT
CATSRGGNTEAFF
>TRBD1|TRBJ1-1|TRBV6-6|.
TGTGCCAGCAGACCGGGGACAGGGTTTTTGAACACTGAAGCTTTCTTT
CASRPGTGFLNTEAFF
>.|TRBJ2-7|TRBV7-9|.
TGTGCCAGCAGCCCAACAGGGAGGGCCTACGAGCAGTACTTC
CASSPTGRAYEQYF
>TRBD1|TRBJ1-5|TRBV2|.
TGTGCCAGCTCCCCCCAGGACAGGGATTTTCTTTCGGGTCAGCCCCAGCATTTT
CASSPQDRDFLSGQPQHF
>TRBD2|TRBJ2-1|TRBV5-1|.
TGCGCCAGCAGCGTGGCCCTAGCGGGGGCCTACAATGAGCAGTTCTTC
CASSVALAGAYNEQFF
>.|TRBJ2-1|TRBV11-2|.
TGTGCCAGCAGCTTAGGGGGAAGGACTTACAATGAGCAGTTCTTC
CASSLGGRTYNEQFF
>TRBD1|TRBJ1-5|TRBV2|.
TGTGCCAGCAGAACCGGGACAGGTACGTCCGGCAATCAGCCCCAGCATTTT
CASRTGTGTSGNQPQHF
>.|TRBJ2-3|TRBV19|once
TGTGCCAGTGGTGATAGGTGGAGTGGCACAGATACGCAGTATTTT
CASGDRWSGTDTQYF
>.|TRBJ2-7|TRBV21-1|.
TGTGCCAGCAGCTCCTTGGGACAGGAGGCTTCCTACGAGCAGTACTTC
CASSSLGQEASYEQYF
>.|TRBJ1-3|TRBV19|.
TGTGCCACCTCACCAGGGCTTGGCTCTGGAAACACCATATATTTT
CATSPGLGSGNTIYF
>.|TRBJ2-1|TRBV15|.
TGTGCCACCAGCAGACGCGGGGCCTACAATGAGCAGTTCTTC
CATSRRGAYNEQFF
>.|TRBJ2-7|TRBV30|.
TGTGCCTGGAGTGTCACAGCTTATTCCTACGAGCAGTACTTC
CAWSVTAYSYEQYF
>.|TRBJ1-5|TRBV27|.
TGTGCCAGCAGCTTATCTGCGGGATCTAATCAGCCCCAGCATTTT
CASSLSAGSNQPQHF